The 13 T cell receptor beta chains below come from one sample, sequenced in a study of shared clonotypes between healthy human individuals. Clones were read by immunoSEQ multiplex PCR, and TCRdb kept only the in-frame ones, dropping some. The sample lists over 1.4 million clones, roughly 97% occurring once. Sequenced sample: naive CD4+ T cells sorted from blood. Subset given: CD45RA+ positively selected. Source of these receptors: a man between 25 and 39 years old in good health.

V is TRBV25-1 and J is TRBJ2-7; D gene unclear. Germline lookup yields CDR1 MGHDK and CDR2 SYGVNS. The CDR3 extends over 14 amino acids. V was trimmed by 3 bases and J by 3 bases, leaving 12 bases between them. The DNA of the CDR3 is TGTGCCAGCAGTGATTCACCTATAGTCTACGAGCAGTACTTC. This translates into CASSDSPIVYEQYF.

The chain is built from TRBV18 and TRBJ2-3, with D unresolved. The CDR3 totals 15 residues. The germline V gene encodes CDR1 KGHSH and CDR2 LQKENI. Trimming removed 1 base at V and 2 bases at J, with 10 bases between. DNA for the CDR3: TGTGCCAGCTCACCACTACCGGCGCACACAGATACGCAGTATTTT. It codes for CASSPLPAHTDTQYF. Based on the CDR3 plus reference TRBV18 and TRBJ2-3, the full variable domain is NAGVMQNPRHLVRRRGQEARLRCSPMKGHSHVYWYRQLPEEGLKFMVYLQKENIIDESGMPKERFSAEFPKEGPSILRIQQVVRGDSAAYFCASSPLPAHTDTQYFGPGTRLTVL.

CDR3 amino acids: CASSQVPSYEQYF. The CDR3 bases are TGCGCCAGCAGCCAAGTACCCTCCTACGAGCAGTACTTC. The chain employs TRBV4-3 and TRBJ2-7; D ambiguous. This CDR3 has 13 residues. V gave up 1 base and J gave up 0 bases, with 4 bases separating them. CDR1 is LGHNA and CDR2 is YSLEER in the germline V gene.

The V gene is TRBV7-9, the J gene TRBJ2-7; D unresolved. This CDR3 contains 15 residues. Germline-derived CDR1 and CDR2 are SEHNR and FQNEAQ (reference sequence). Trimming removed 5 bases at V and 1 base at J, with 15 bases between. The CDR3 reads CASSPSRVVSYEQYF. CDR3 sequence (DNA): TGTGCCAGCAGCCCGAGTCGGGTCGTATCCTACGAGCAGTACTTC.

This chain connects TRBV5-4 to TRBJ2-7; no firm D call. Germline V gives CDR1 SGHNT, CDR2 YYREEE (reference sequence). The CDR3 has 14 amino acids. The V end was cut by 2 bases, the J end by 0 bases, with 9 bases between. The CDR3 sequence: CASSFQPSSYEQYF. The CDR3 DNA is TGTGCCAGCAGCTTTCAGCCAAGCTCCTACGAGCAGTACTTC.

This chain links TRBV9 with TRBJ2-3; D is ambiguous. Germline V lookup: CDR1 SGDLS, CDR2 YYNGEE. V lost 0 bases to trimming and J lost 2 bases, with 7 bases between them. The CDR3 is 14 residues long. The DNA of the CDR3 is TGTGCCAGCAGCGTAGGTGGAGTCACAGATACGCAGTATTTT. Encoded protein: CASSVGGVTDTQYF.

The table lists this clone with a count of one. The chain recombines TRBV5-6 with TRBJ1-3; the D is unclear. This CDR3 has 14 residues. Germline V gives CDR1 SGHDT, CDR2 YYEEEE. V was pared by 2 bases and J by 1 base, with 7 bases between. Here the CDR3 DNA reads TGTGCCAGCAGCTTAGTGACATCTGGAAACACCATATATTTT. The encoded protein is CASSLVTSGNTIYF.

CDR3 sequence (DNA): TGTGCCTGGAGTCCGACCGATCGACTAGCGGGAGCTTACGAGCAGTACTTC. Translated: CAWSPTDRLAGAYEQYF. The gene calls are TRBV30 and TRBJ2-7, with TRBD2 matching over 12 bases. The junction had 12 bases not matched to a gene; V was cut back by 2 bases and J by 4 bases. The CDR3 runs 17 residues. Germline loops: CDR1 GTSNPN, CDR2 SVGIG (reference sequence). The variable domain in full, completed from reference TRBV30 and TRBJ2-7, reads SQTIHQWPATLVQPVGSPLSLECTVEGTSNPNLYWYRQAAGRGLQLLFYSVGIGQISSEVPQNLSASRPQDRQFILSSKKLLLSDSGFYLCAWSPTDRLAGAYEQYFGPGTRLTVT.

The chain links TRBV27 to TRBJ2-1; tentative D call: TRBD1 (7 bases). Germline assignment: CDR1 MNHEY and CDR2 SMNVEV (reference sequence). The CDR3 is made up of 12 amino acids. With 8 bases removed from V and 8 bases from J, the gap between germline ends came to 13 bases. CDR3 in amino acids: CASRQGGHEQFF. CDR3 DNA: TGTGCCAGCCGCCAGGGGGGCCATGAGCAGTTCTTC.

This clone was seen a single time. This sequence joins TRBV4-3 and TRBJ2-7; 13 bases match TRBD2. Germline V CDR1 and CDR2: LGHNA, YSLEER. The CDR3 extends over 18 amino acids. V lost 3 bases, J lost 1 base, and 9 bases stayed unmatched. The DNA of the CDR3 is TGCGCCAGCAGCCAGGAAAGACTGGGACTAGCGGGATCCTACGAGCAGTACTTC. Translated: CASSQERLGLAGSYEQYF.

V is TRBV10-3 and J is TRBJ2-7, with 7 bases lining up with TRBD1. This CDR3 region has 17 residues. V lost 2 bases and J lost 3; bases outside the gene matches: 13. Germline-derived CDR1 and CDR2 are ENHRY and SYGVKD. CDR3 amino acids: CAISERGKGGPGYEQYF. Written as DNA, the CDR3 is TGTGCCATCAGTGAGCGCGGAAAAGGGGGCCCGGGCTACGAGCAGTACTTC.

Turning to this clone: Within the sample, other DNA sequences also encode this same CDR3. The CDR3 bases are TGTGCCAGCAGCGGACTAGCGGGAGGGCCCTACAATGAGCAGTTCTTC. Residues: CASSGLAGGPYNEQFF. V is TRBV6-4 and J is TRBJ2-1, with 15 bases fitting TRBD2. With V trimmed by 6 bases and J by 2 bases, 2 bases remained unmatched. This CDR3 is built from 16 residues. CDR1 and CDR2 (germline): MRHNA, SNTAGT.

This sequence joins TRBV4-3 and TRBJ2-7, with no clear D. With 0 bases removed from V and 3 bases from J, the gap between germline ends came to 9 bases. Germline V gene data show CDR1 as LGHNA and CDR2 as YSLEER. There are 14 residues in the CDR3. The CDR3 loop is CASSQDNSYYEQYF. The CDR3 DNA sequence: TGCGCCAGCAGCCAAGATAACAGTTACTACGAGCAGTACTTC.